The source of this T cell receptor (beta chain) is a study of CD8 T cells in ankylosing spondylitis (dated by TCRdb to about 2017). A note on the overall study: The study profiled T cell receptor beta repertoires in healthy donors and ankylosing spondylitis patients to find disease-linked TCR variants. The whole study cohort included 85 to 120 healthy donors and around 25 ankylosing spondylitis patients. Peripheral blood samples were taken, and synovial fluid was additionally collected from ankylosing spondylitis patients.

This clonotype was observed a few times. What this receptor recognizes is not known. Nothing much larger sits one base from this clone, and base qualities are not available. The listed sequencing device is Illumina HiSeq 2500. TCR beta libraries were prepared by quantitative 5'-RACE with molecular barcodes. In the paper's pipeline: To identify disease-linked TCR variants, a new computational method was used, one built on a probabilistic model of VDJ rearrangement. Using fastp at Q25 and MiXCR, TCRdb reprocessed the public reads and kept productive beta chains. Every entry covers one CDR3 protein and lists the most common genes and DNA from its rows. What appears here as the V and J calls and clone size reflects TCRdb's work, not the paper's. This sample lists 350,000 or so distinct CDR3 sequences; about 14% were detected once. The ten largest clones capture about 1% of the sample. CDR1 MNHEY and CDR2 SMNVEV were looked up in the germline V gene (reference sequence). There are 17 amino acids in the CDR3, from cysteine to phenylalanine inclusive. This entry keeps only the CDR3 DNA: 51 bases, framed from base 1. The trim is 8 bases for V and 10 bases for J, with a gap of 27 bases between the germline ends.

The full study reports these points: Some motif variants had previously been reported in the synovial fluid and blood of reactive arthritis patients, which suggests shared mechanisms of disease initiation. A TCR beta motif made up of several highly homologous amino acid variants appeared to be characteristic of blood from ankylosing spondylitis patients. The disease-linked clones were reported as significantly enriched in matched synovial fluid samples from ankylosing spondylitis patients. A CD8+ phenotype was shown by the disease-linked clones, which were found at relatively low frequencies in peripheral blood.

Sequencing used blood, either unsorted or a sorted T cell fraction (not recorded which). This TCR came from a male donor with ankylosing spondylitis or in good health (not recorded which). The chain joins TRBV27 to TRBJ1-6, and the D gene may be TRBD1, 5 bases matching. DNA sequence: TGTGCCAGCTCCTTGGGGGGGTTACCCTCAAGAGGCTCACCCCTCCACTTT. It codes for CASSLGGLPSRGSPLHF.